This T cell receptor beta chain was sequenced in a study of blood T cell repertoires in COVID-19. Study-level information: Sources were T cells, B-cell-depleted T cells, or PBMCs; the material itself was cDNA or gDNA.

Repertoires were generated with immunoSEQ multiplex PCR, while TCRdb's copy carries only in-frame clones and drops some. The table records 97,000 or so clones, 82% of them present only once. CDR1 and CDR2 (germline): SEHNR, FQNEAQ (reference sequence). The CDR3 length is 15 residues. The ends lost 3 bases at V and 2 bases at J; junction bases unmatched: 5. The clonotype was recovered from a man older than 75 with acute or convalescent COVID-19. This chain uses TRBV7-9 with TRBJ2-7; TRBD1 agrees at 9 bases. The sequenced sample consisted of peripheral blood. The CDR3 coding sequence is TGTGCCAGCAGCTTCACACAGGGGGCAACCTACGAGCAGTACTTC. Its protein is CASSFTQGATYEQYF.